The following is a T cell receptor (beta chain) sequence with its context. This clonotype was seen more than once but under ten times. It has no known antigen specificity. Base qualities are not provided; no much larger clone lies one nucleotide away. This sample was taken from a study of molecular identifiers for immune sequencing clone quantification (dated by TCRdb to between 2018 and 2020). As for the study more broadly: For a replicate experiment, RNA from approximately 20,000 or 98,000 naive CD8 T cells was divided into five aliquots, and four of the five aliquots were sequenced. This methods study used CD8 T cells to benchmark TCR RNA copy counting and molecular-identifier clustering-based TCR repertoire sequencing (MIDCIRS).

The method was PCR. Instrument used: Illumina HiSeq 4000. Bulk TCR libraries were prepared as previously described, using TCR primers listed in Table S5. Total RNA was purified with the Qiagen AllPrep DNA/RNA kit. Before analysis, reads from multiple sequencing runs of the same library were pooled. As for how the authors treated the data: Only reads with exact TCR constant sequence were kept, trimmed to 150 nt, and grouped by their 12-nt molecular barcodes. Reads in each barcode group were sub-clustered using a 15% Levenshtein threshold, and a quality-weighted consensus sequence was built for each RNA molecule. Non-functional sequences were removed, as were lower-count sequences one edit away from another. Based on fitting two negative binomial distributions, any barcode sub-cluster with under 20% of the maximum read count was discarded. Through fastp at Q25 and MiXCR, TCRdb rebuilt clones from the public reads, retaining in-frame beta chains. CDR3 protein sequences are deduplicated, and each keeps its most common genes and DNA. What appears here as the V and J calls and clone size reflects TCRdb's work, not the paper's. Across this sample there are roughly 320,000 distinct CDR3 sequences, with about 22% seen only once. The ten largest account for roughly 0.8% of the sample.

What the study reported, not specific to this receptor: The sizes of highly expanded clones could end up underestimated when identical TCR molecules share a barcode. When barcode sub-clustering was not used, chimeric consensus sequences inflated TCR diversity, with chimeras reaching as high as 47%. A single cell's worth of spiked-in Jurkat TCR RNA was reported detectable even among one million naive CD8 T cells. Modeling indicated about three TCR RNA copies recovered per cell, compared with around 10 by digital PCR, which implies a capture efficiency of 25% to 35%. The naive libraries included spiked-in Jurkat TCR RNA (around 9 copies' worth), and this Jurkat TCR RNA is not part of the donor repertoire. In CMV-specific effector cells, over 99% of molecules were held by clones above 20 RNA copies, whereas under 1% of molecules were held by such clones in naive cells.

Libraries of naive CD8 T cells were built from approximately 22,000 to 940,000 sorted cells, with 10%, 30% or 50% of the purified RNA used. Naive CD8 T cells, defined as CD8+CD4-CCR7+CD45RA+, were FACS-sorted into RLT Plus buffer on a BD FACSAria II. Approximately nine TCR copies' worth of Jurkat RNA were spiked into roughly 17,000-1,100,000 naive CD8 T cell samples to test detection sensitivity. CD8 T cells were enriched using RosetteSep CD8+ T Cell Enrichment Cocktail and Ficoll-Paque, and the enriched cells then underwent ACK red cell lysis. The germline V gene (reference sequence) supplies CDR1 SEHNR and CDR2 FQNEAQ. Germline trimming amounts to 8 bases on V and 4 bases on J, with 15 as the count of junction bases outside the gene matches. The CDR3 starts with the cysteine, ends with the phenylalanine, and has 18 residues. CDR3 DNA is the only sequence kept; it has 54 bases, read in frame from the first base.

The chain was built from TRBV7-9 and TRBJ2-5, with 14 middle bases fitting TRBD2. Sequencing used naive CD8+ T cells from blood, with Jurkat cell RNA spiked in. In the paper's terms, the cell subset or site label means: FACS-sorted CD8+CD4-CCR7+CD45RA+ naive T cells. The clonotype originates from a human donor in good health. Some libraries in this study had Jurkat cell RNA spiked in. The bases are TGTGCCAGCCAGGGGTTTTCGGGACTAGCGGGAGTATCAGAGACCCAGTACTTC. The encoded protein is CASQGFSGLAGVSETQYF.